Each of the 18 T cell receptor beta chains below was sequenced from the same sample in a study of T-cell reconstitution after alpha-beta-depleted transplantation in children. Unique molecular identifiers tagged the TCRbeta library. TCRdb reanalysed the PCR reads using MiXCR and keeps one entry per CDR3 protein. The sample records a few hundred thousand distinct CDR3 sequences, roughly 18% being singletons. The sample consisted of PBMCs from the stem cell graft donor, taken from the stem cell graft. These receptors all stem from a human donor who donated a stem cell graft to a child with acute lymphoblastic leukemia.

There are many counts of this clonotype. The chain recombines TRBV20-1 with TRBJ2-7, with no clear D. The CDR3 runs to 12 residues. Trimming shortened V by 3 bases and J by 3 bases, and 9 bases separated the two germline ends. CDR1 and CDR2 (germline): DFQATT, SNEGSKA (reference sequence). In DNA, the CDR3 is TGCAGTGCTAGGGACGGTTACTACGAGCAGTACTTC. It codes for CSARDGYYEQYF.

This clonotype was counted between two and nine times. The rearrangement links TRBV9 to TRBJ2-1; 11 nucleotides agree with TRBD2. Per the germline V gene, CDR1 is SGDLS and CDR2 is YYNGEE. The trim removed 4 bases at V and 5 bases at J, leaving 11 bases unmatched. This CDR3 region has 17 residues. CDR3 DNA sequence: TGTGCCAGCAGCACTAAGCTAGCGGGAGGCTTCCACAATGAGCAGTTCTTC. It translates to CASSTKLAGGFHNEQFF.

This clonotype was seen many times. The chain recombines TRBV29-1 with TRBJ2-2, with D unclear. V was shortened by 7 bases and J by 4 bases, with 10 bases between the two germline ends. Germline CDR1 SQVTM, CDR2 ANQGSEA. This CDR3 comprises 12 residues. Written as DNA, the CDR3 is TGCAGCGCCAGGTCCAGCACCGGGGAGCTGTTTTTT. Its translation is CSARSSTGELFF.

This sequence joins TRBV10-3 and TRBJ2-1; tentative D call: TRBD2 (5 bases). Germline lookup yields CDR1 ENHRY and CDR2 SYGVKD. Trimming removed 7 bases from V and 9 bases from J, with 25 bases in between. The CDR3 totals 16 residues. CDR3 protein: CAIMWGSGPSGGEQFF. DNA of the CDR3: TGTGCCATCATGTGGGGAAGCGGCCCGTCCGGAGGTGAGCAGTTCTTC.

The V gene is TRBV6-6, the J gene TRBJ2-5; tentatively, D is TRBD1 (6 bases). Germline V gives CDR1 MNHNY, CDR2 SVGAGI (reference sequence). CDR3 length: 13 residues. The V end lost 6 bases, the J end lost 1 base, and 9 bases lay between the germline ends. Written as DNA, the CDR3 is TGTGCCAGCAGCGGACAGATCCAAGAGACCCAGTACTTC. It is translated as CASSGQIQETQYF.

This clonotype has more than one count but fewer than ten. V gene TRBV14 combines with J gene TRBJ2-2; D is perhaps TRBD2 (6 bases). Trimming removed 6 bases at V and 7 bases at J, with 24 bases between. The V gene's germline CDR1 is SGHDN and CDR2 FVKESK. The CDR3 length is 17 residues. The CDR3 loop reads CASSVGPSGLRNGELFF. The CDR3 DNA reads TGTGCCAGCAGTGTGGGCCCCTCGGGACTCCGGAACGGGGAGCTGTTTTTT. Full variable domain (remainder filled in from reference TRBV14 and TRBJ2-2): EAGVTQFPSHSVIEKGQTVTLRCDPISGHDNLYWYRRVMGKEIKFLLHFVKESKQDESGMPNNRFLAERTGGTYSTLKVQPAELEDSGVYFCASSVGPSGLRNGELFFGEGSRLTVL.

There are a few counts of this clonotype. This chain uses TRBV6-5 with TRBJ2-3; 7 bases map to TRBD2. With V trimmed by 2 bases and J by 3 bases, 5 bases remained unmatched. The germline CDR1 and CDR2 sequences are MNHEY and SVGAGI. This CDR3 contains 15 residues. The CDR3 sequence: CASSYVTGGTDTQYF. As DNA, the CDR3 is TGTGCCAGCAGTTACGTGACGGGAGGAACAGATACGCAGTATTTT.

The chain is built from TRBV6-1 and TRBJ2-7, with 8 bases identical to TRBD1. Germline V gene lookup returns CDR1 MNHNS and CDR2 SASEGT. The CDR3 length is 15 residues. V dropped 6 bases and J dropped 4; count of bases not matched to a gene: 11. CDR3 DNA: TGTGCCAGCAGCAGAGTGGACAGGGAAGGGTACGAGCAGTACTTC. Its protein is CASSRVDREGYEQYF.

The V and J genes are TRBV4-2 and TRBJ2-2, with TRBD2 matching 16 bases. The J segment lost 4 bases and the V segment lost 4 bases, leaving 12 bases of the junction unmatched. Germline V CDR1 and CDR2: LGHNA, YNFKEQ. The CDR3 loop spans 20 amino acids. The CDR3 bases are TGTGCCAGCAGCCGAGGGACTAGCGGGAGGGCTTACGGTGGCACCGGGGAGCTGTTTTTT. It yields the protein CASSRGTSGRAYGGTGELFF.

Comments on this clonotype: A junction boundary mismatches the germline segment, possibly from a read error. V gene TRBV6-2 or TRBV6-3 combines with J gene TRBJ2-1; D is undetermined. This CDR3 comprises 13 residues. Germline V lookup: CDR1 MNHEY, CDR2 SVGEGT. CDR3 in DNA: TGTGCCAGCAGTCCAGAATGGGCATTGGAGCATTTCTTC. This sequence encodes CASSPEWALEHFF.

This chain uses TRBV20-1 with TRBJ2-6; D unresolved. V lost 3 bases and J lost 6, with 0 bases in between. The CDR3 length is 10 residues. Germline CDR1 DFQATT, CDR2 SNEGSKA (reference sequence). The CDR3 DNA sequence: TGCAGTGCTAGGGCCAACGTCCTGACTTTC. Protein: CSARANVLTF.

Many counts were recorded for this clonotype. The chain has TRBV6-5 and TRBJ2-4; 7 positions match TRBD2. CDR1 and CDR2 (germline): MNHEY, SVGAGI. J gave up 2 bases and V 0 bases, and 7 bases lay outside the gene matches. The CDR3 totals 17 residues. The CDR3 DNA reads as TGTGCCAGCAGTTACTCGATGCTAGCGGCGCCCAAAAACATTCAGTACTTC. Its translation is CASSYSMLAAPKNIQYF.

The chain carries TRBV19 and TRBJ1-1, with TRBD1 matching 7 bases. The J segment lost 1 base and the V segment lost 7 bases, leaving 3 bases of the junction unmatched. CDR1 and CDR2 from the germline V gene are LNHDA and SQIVND (reference sequence). CDR3 length equals 13 residues. CDR3 amino acids: CASTYRGNTEAFF. The CDR3 DNA reads as TGTGCCAGTACATACAGGGGGAACACTGAAGCTTTCTTT.

This clonotype was detected only a few times. The chain recombines TRBV7-9 with TRBJ2-2; D uncertain. Germline CDR1 SEHNR, CDR2 FQNEAQ (reference sequence). Trimming stripped 7 bases from V and 0 bases from J, with 12 bases between. The CDR3 runs 15 residues. The CDR3 sequence is CASTPELANTGELFF. The CDR3 nucleotides are TGTGCCAGCACCCCCGAACTTGCGAACACCGGGGAGCTGTTTTTT.

The chain employs TRBV19 and TRBJ2-5, with unresolved D. The V gene's germline CDR1 is LNHDA and CDR2 SQIVND (reference sequence). Trimming took 8 bases from V and 5 from J, leaving 18 bases between them. This CDR3 region has 14 residues. In nucleotides, the CDR3 is TGTGCCAGTCGAGTAAGGTCCATGTTGGAGACCCAGTACTTC. Translated, it gives CASRVRSMLETQYF.

This clonotype has ten or more counts. The chain carries TRBV6-4 and TRBJ2-2; maybe TRBD2 (5 bases). The CDR3 spans 12 residues. Germline V gene lookup returns CDR1 MRHNA and CDR2 SNTAGT. Trimming shortened V by 11 bases and J by 2 bases, and 9 bases separated the two germline ends. The CDR3 loop is CAVGENTGELFF. The CDR3 region has the DNA TGTGCCGTCGGGGAAAACACCGGGGAGCTGTTTTTT.

In this sample, this clonotype turned up a few times. The chain has TRBV5-5 and TRBJ2-6; D gene ambiguous. The CDR3 length is 15 residues. Deletions cut 3 bases from V and 4 bases from J, with 11 bases between. The germline CDR1 and CDR2 sequences are SGHKS and YYEKEE (reference sequence). The CDR3 DNA is TGTGCCAGCAGCTCCGACGGAGTAGGGGCCAACGTCCTGACTTTC. Residues: CASSSDGVGANVLTF.

In DNA, the CDR3 is TGTGCCAGCAGAGGGTACGGGCAAGGGGCCAACGTCCTGACTTTC. Amino acid sequence: CASRGYGQGANVLTF. V usage is TRBV6-1 and J usage is TRBJ2-6; D remains unclear. The length of the CDR3 is 15 residues. The V end lost 6 bases, the J end lost 4 bases, and 13 bases lay between the germline ends. Germline assignment: CDR1 MNHNS and CDR2 SASEGT.